The clone carrying this T cell receptor beta chain was detected many times. Mismatch with germline at one junction end may stem from a read error. The entry originates in a study of regulatory T cells in long-lasting Graves disease. The CDR3 has 14 amino acids. In germline, CDR1 is SGHRS, CDR2 YFSETQ. Indicated time point: newly diagnosed GD, antithyroid drugs for less than 3 months. With RNA extracted from PBMCs as input, the TCR library was made. CDR3-region Arm-PCR and iRepertoire HTBI primers produced the TCR beta libraries. TCRdb reprocessed the multiplex PCR reads via MiXCR and lists one record per CDR3 protein. The repertoire holds under 500,000 distinct CDR3 sequences, with around 17% as singletons. This same sample was also taken into another study, of T cells in Graves' hyperthyroidism and ophthalmopathy. That paper adds: Most thyroid clonotypes expanded above 0.001 were also detected in blood.

The receptor was isolated from a woman under 40 with Graves disease. The sample here was peripheral blood mononuclear cells (PBMCs), taken at new diagnosis, from a patient treated with antithyroid drugs. This sequence joins TRBV5-1 and TRBJ1-1, with D possibly being TRBD1 (5 bases). CDR3 nucleotide sequence: TGTGCCAGCAGCTTGGGGATGCGGGGGACTGAAGCTTTCTTT. Its protein is CASSLGMRGTEAFF.